These 30 T cell receptor beta chains originate from one sample sequenced in a study of blood T cell repertoires in COVID-19. The table came from immunoSEQ multiplex PCR; TCRdb's copy has only in-frame clones and leaves some out. The table has 200,000 to 250,000 clones, 70% to 90% seen once; the top ten hold roughly 12%. The sample taken for sequencing was peripheral blood. The receptors were sampled from a woman under 30 who had recovered from COVID-19.

The J gene is TRBJ2-2, the V gene TRBV4-3, with D possibly matching TRBD2 (6 bases). The CDR3 spans 15 residues. Trimming took off 0 bases at V and 1 base at J, with 6 bases between the two ends. Germline V gives CDR1 LGHNA, CDR2 YSLEER. CDR3 sequence: CASSQDSGNTGELFF. CDR3 bases: TGCGCCAGCAGCCAAGATAGCGGGAACACCGGGGAGCTGTTTTTT.

The rearrangement links TRBV7-2 to TRBJ1-1, with D perhaps matching TRBD1 (5 bases). Trimming shortened V by 8 bases and J by 2 bases, and 12 bases separated the two germline ends. CDR1 is SGHTA and CDR2 is FQGNSA in the germline V gene. The CDR3 covers 13 residues. CDR3 amino acids: CASVAGLNTEAFF. The CDR3 nucleotides read TGTGCCAGCGTTGCAGGGCTCAACACTGAAGCTTTCTTT.

The chain joins TRBV12-5 to TRBJ2-5, with D tentatively TRBD1 (5 bases). Per the germline V gene, CDR1 is LGHNT and CDR2 is FRNRAP. V was trimmed by 9 bases and J by 5 bases, leaving 13 bases between them. This CDR3 is built from 12 residues. The chain's CDR3 is CASSMGRETQYF. CDR3 nucleotide sequence: TGTGCTAGCAGCATGGGGCGGGAGACCCAGTACTTC.

This clone has more than one count but fewer than ten. V is TRBV5-8 and J is TRBJ1-2; 7 bases line up with TRBD1. Unmatched junction bases numbered 10, after V lost 0 bases and J lost 5 bases. Germline-derived CDR1 and CDR2 are SGHTS and YDEGEE. The CDR3 covers 16 residues. The chain's CDR3 is CASSLGGTATSYGYTF. DNA of the CDR3: TGTGCCAGCAGCTTGGGCGGGACAGCCACTTCATATGGCTACACCTTC.

The V call is TRBV6-6, the J call TRBJ2-2; TRBD1 is a possible D gene (6 bases). Trimming stripped 2 bases from V and 0 bases from J, with 10 bases between. The CDR3 is 16 residues long. Per the germline V gene, CDR1 is MNHNY and CDR2 is SVGAGI (reference sequence). This chain's CDR3 is CASSYRAGANTGELFF. The CDR3, as DNA: TGTGCCAGCAGTTACAGGGCAGGGGCGAACACCGGGGAGCTGTTTTTT.

The gene calls are TRBV6-2 or TRBV6-3 and TRBJ2-7; D gene unclear. The V end was cut by 4 bases, the J end by 4 bases, with 14 bases between. The CDR3 is made up of 14 amino acids. Per germline, CDR1 MNHEY and CDR2 SVGEGT. The CDR3 here is CASSFGGEVYEQYF. The CDR3 DNA reads as TGTGCCAGCAGTTTTGGCGGTGAAGTTTACGAGCAGTACTTC.

The rearrangement uses TRBV20-1 and TRBJ2-7; TRBD2 aligns across 15 bases. Trimming cost V 3 bases and J 0 bases; bases outside gene matches: 3. The CDR3 runs 16 residues. CDR1 is DFQATT, CDR2 SNEGSKA, per germline (reference sequence). The CDR3 sequence: CSASGLAGGVSYEQYF. CDR3 bases: TGCAGTGCTAGTGGACTAGCGGGAGGGGTCTCCTACGAGCAGTACTTC.

The chain combines TRBV11-1 with TRBJ2-7, with D perhaps matching TRBD1 (6 bases). This CDR3 spans 13 amino acids. The germline V and J ends were trimmed by 4 bases and 0 bases, with 7 bases remaining between them. Germline V gene sequence: CDR1 SGHAT, CDR2 FQDESV (reference sequence). The CDR3 here is CASSWDTSYEQYF. The CDR3 DNA is TGTGCCAGCAGCTGGGACACCTCCTACGAGCAGTACTTC.

The V gene is TRBV9, the J gene TRBJ1-2; possibly TRBD1 for D (6 bases). Germline values: CDR1 SGDLS, CDR2 YYNGEE. The V gene lost 3 bases and the J gene lost 4 bases, with 19 bases spanning the gap. The CDR3 contains 16 residues. The CDR3 nucleotides are TGTGCCAGCAGCGATGGGGGGGCTCCCACCCCCTATGGCTACACCTTC. As protein: CASSDGGAPTPYGYTF.

V is TRBV3-1 (or the pseudogene TRBV3-2) and J is TRBJ1-6; D uncertain. Germline-derived CDR1 and CDR2 are LGHDT and YNNKEL (reference sequence). With 1 base removed from V and 10 bases from J, the gap between germline ends came to 8 bases. The length of the CDR3 is 13 residues. In DNA form, the CDR3 reads TGTGCCAGCAGCCAAGGGAGTGGATCACCCCTCCACTTT. This encodes CASSQGSGSPLHF.

This clone has only one observation. The chain uses TRBV4-3 and TRBJ1-2, with D possibly being TRBD1 (5 bases). Deletions cut 1 base from V and 8 bases from J, with 14 bases between. The CDR3 is 14 residues long. CDR1 and CDR2 (germline): LGHNA, YSLEER. The DNA for the CDR3 is TGCGCCAGCAGCCAAGTGGAAGGGGCTAAGGGCTACACCTTC. Translating gives CASSQVEGAKGYTF.

This chain links TRBV5-1 with TRBJ2-5; D unresolved. CDR3 length equals 15 residues. Germline V gives CDR1 SGHRS, CDR2 YFSETQ. V was cut by 0 bases and J by 1 base, with 10 bases left in between. The DNA of the CDR3 is TGCGCCAGCAGCTTGGGGCTCAGGTCCCAAGAGACCCAGTACTTC. Translating it yields CASSLGLRSQETQYF. Looking up the rest from reference TRBV5-1 and TRBJ2-5 gives the full variable domain: KAGVTQTPRYLIKTRGQQVTLSCSPISGHRSVSWYQQTPGQGLQFLFEYFSETQRNKGNFPGRFSGRQFSNSRSEMNVSTLELGDSALYLCASSLGLRSQETQYFGPGTRLLVL.

The chain recombines TRBV5-1 with TRBJ2-7; the match to TRBD2 covers 8 bases. CDR1 is SGHRS and CDR2 is YFSETQ in the germline V gene. J gave up 5 bases and V 2 bases, and 6 bases lay outside the gene matches. This CDR3 is built from 14 residues. The CDR3: CASSLRAGDHEQYF. In nucleotides, the CDR3 is TGCGCCAGCAGCTTAAGAGCGGGAGACCACGAGCAGTACTTC.

The J gene is TRBJ2-1, the V gene TRBV12-3 or TRBV12-4; D is perhaps TRBD2 (6 bases). Deletions cut 6 bases from V and 12 bases from J, with 18 bases between. This CDR3 spans 13 amino acids. Here the CDR3 DNA reads TGTGCCAGCAGCCATAGATGGGGGGTCCGGCAGTTCTTC. Translating it yields CASSHRWGVRQFF.

This clone occurred once. The CDR3 loop is CASSDFLYYGYTF. DNA of the CDR3: TGTGCCAGCAGTGACTTCCTCTACTATGGCTACACCTTC. The J gene is TRBJ1-2, the V gene TRBV25-1; D call uncertain. The CDR3 covers 13 residues. Per the germline V gene, CDR1 is MGHDK and CDR2 is SYGVNS. The V end was cut by 3 bases, the J end by 3 bases, with 8 bases between.

The chain recombines TRBV7-2 with TRBJ2-7; D is unresolved. The germline V gene encodes CDR1 SGHTA and CDR2 FQGNSA. The CDR3 loop spans 14 amino acids. V lost 5 bases and J lost 0, with 11 bases in between. CDR3 bases: TGTGCCAGCAGCCCCGACTGGTACTCCTACGAGCAGTACTTC. Translation: CASSPDWYSYEQYF.

A single count supports this clone. One end of the junction varies from germline; a read error may be responsible. V is TRBV7-9 and J is TRBJ1-2; D remains ambiguous. The CDR3 is 10 residues long. Germline CDR1 reads SEHNR; CDR2 reads FQNEAQ (reference sequence). The CDR3, as DNA: TGCTCCACAGTGGGTGGAGGCTACACCTTC. Amino acid sequence: CSTVGGGYTF.

The J gene is TRBJ2-1, the V gene TRBV7-6, with a tentative D call TRBD1 (5 bases). V dropped 1 base and J dropped 10 bases, with 23 bases sitting between them. CDR3 length: 17 residues. From germline, CDR1 is SGHVS and CDR2 FNYEAQ. CDR3 amino acids: CASSLVGGVSGLREQFF. The CDR3 region has the DNA TGTGCCAGCAGCTTAGTTGGTGGGGTCTCAGGGCTGAGGGAGCAGTTCTTC.

The CDR3 protein is CASSPANQETQYF. The CDR3 region has the DNA TGTGCCAGCAGTCCCGCGAACCAAGAGACCCAGTACTTC. This chain connects TRBV28 to TRBJ2-5; D is unresolved. Looked up from germline, CDR1 is MDHEN and CDR2 is SYDVKM. The CDR3 loop spans 13 amino acids. V gave up 5 bases and J gave up 0 bases, with 7 bases separating them.

V gene TRBV10-2 combines with J gene TRBJ2-3; TRBD2 aligns across 9 bases. The CDR3 is made up of 17 amino acids. Germline V gene lookup returns CDR1 WSHSY and CDR2 SAAADI. V was pared by 1 base and J by 4 bases, with 9 bases of the junction left unmatched. CDR3 sequence reads: CASSEFHGTSGSDTQYF. The CDR3 coding sequence is TGCGCCAGCAGTGAGTTCCACGGCACTAGCGGGTCAGATACGCAGTATTTT.

This clone appeared a single time. The V gene is TRBV7-2, the J gene TRBJ1-5; D is possibly TRBD1 (6 bases). The germline gives CDR1 SGHTA, CDR2 FQGNSA. Between the trimmed V and J ends, which lost 1 base and 4 bases, there was a span of 11 bases. CDR3 length: 15 amino acids. This CDR3 is CASSLEGGGNQPQHF. The CDR3 coding sequence is TGTGCCAGCAGCTTAGAGGGGGGGGGAAATCAGCCCCAGCATTTT. Full variable domain (rest looked up from reference TRBV7-2 and TRBJ1-5): GAGVSQSPSNKVTEKGKDVELRCDPISGHTALYWYRQSLGQGLEFLIYFQGNSAPDKSGLPSDRFSAERTGGSVSTLTIQRTQQEDSAVYLCASSLEGGGNQPQHFGDGTRLSIL.

This sequence joins TRBV27 and TRBJ1-4; 7 bases map to TRBD1. CDR1 and CDR2 (germline): MNHEY, SMNVEV (reference sequence). This CDR3 is built from 14 residues. V was clipped by 5 bases and J by 7 bases; unmatched bases: 7. The CDR3 sequence is CASSPWDSFEKLFF. CDR3 DNA sequence: TGTGCCAGCAGTCCGTGGGACAGCTTTGAAAAACTGTTTTTT.

This clone occurred a few times. CDR3 in amino acids: CASRHRYTDTQYF. The CDR3 nucleotides are TGTGCCAGCAGGCATAGATACACAGATACGCAGTATTTT. V gene TRBV11-1 combines with J gene TRBJ2-3, with no clear D. CDR3 length: 13 residues. V was shortened by 6 bases and J by 2 bases, with 9 bases between the two germline ends. Germline assignment: CDR1 SGHAT and CDR2 FQDESV (reference sequence).

This chain links TRBV21-1 with TRBJ2-7; the table gives TRBD1 as D, unverified against the DNA. TRBV21-1 is annotated as a pseudogene. The CDR3 has 16 residues. As DNA, the CDR3 is TGTGCCAGCAGCGTGAGATGCCTACAGATGGCCTACGAGCAGTACTTC. Translated, it gives CASSVRCLQMAYEQYF.

This clone came up a few times. This sequence joins TRBV20-1 and TRBJ2-7, with TRBD2 matching 9 bases. Per the germline V gene, CDR1 is DFQATT and CDR2 is SNEGSKA (reference sequence). CDR3 length: 11 amino acids. V lost 5 bases and J lost 7; bases outside the gene matches: 3. The CDR3 region has the DNA TGCAGTGCTCTCGGACTAGCGGAGCAGTACTTC. Its translation is CSALGLAEQYF.

The J gene is TRBJ1-5, the V gene TRBV30; weak D call: TRBD1 (5 bases). The CDR3 covers 13 residues. The germline gives CDR1 GTSNPN, CDR2 SVGIG (reference sequence). The V gene lost 1 base and the J gene lost 6 bases, with 10 bases spanning the gap. CDR3 residues: CAWSELGGQPQHF. CDR3 DNA sequence: TGTGCCTGGAGTGAACTCGGGGGTCAGCCCCAGCATTTT.

The chain joins TRBV12-3 or TRBV12-4 to TRBJ2-2; no clear D gene. V dropped 3 bases and J dropped 5 bases, with 7 bases sitting between them. The CDR3 covers 13 residues. The CDR3 region is CASSFTLTGELFF. In nucleotides, the CDR3 is TGTGCCAGCAGTTTCACTCTTACCGGGGAGCTGTTTTTT.

This clone was counted a few times. The rearrangement links TRBV5-5 to TRBJ2-1; D might be TRBD1 (5 bases). V lost 4 bases to trimming and J lost 5 bases, with 19 bases between them. The CDR3 is made up of 16 amino acids. The V gene's germline CDR1 is SGHKS and CDR2 YYEKEE (reference sequence). The CDR3 sequence is CASSRAGVRANNEQFF. CDR3 in DNA: TGTGCCAGCAGCCGCGCAGGAGTCAGGGCAAACAATGAGCAGTTCTTC.

The chain links TRBV28 to TRBJ1-2; a weak D match, TRBD1 (5 bases). Germline V gene sequence: CDR1 MDHEN, CDR2 SYDVKM. The V end lost 7 bases, the J end lost 4 bases, and 16 bases lay between the germline ends. The CDR3 is made up of 14 amino acids. The CDR3 loop reads CASTPSGPSYGYTF. The CDR3 nucleotides are TGTGCCAGCACCCCTTCAGGGCCTTCCTATGGCTACACCTTC.

The chain joins TRBV6-5 to TRBJ1-2; 9 bases are shared with TRBD1. The trim removed 7 bases at V and 4 bases at J, leaving 7 bases unmatched. This CDR3 region has 14 residues. Per the germline V gene, CDR1 is MNHEY and CDR2 is SVGAGI. The CDR3 coding sequence is TGTGCCAGCAATCCCGACAGGGGGACCTATGGCTACACCTTC. This codes for CASNPDRGTYGYTF.